Below are 8 T cell receptor beta chains sequenced from a single sample in a study of blood T cell repertoires in COVID-19. Measured with immunoSEQ multiplex PCR; TCRdb has only the in-frame clones, and not every one. The profile covers about 140,000 clones, with roughly 81% appearing a single time and 3% to 3.5% taken by the ten largest. The sample taken for sequencing was PBMCs or T cells enriched from blood (not recorded which). These receptors originate from a woman between 45 and 60 years old with acute COVID-19.

In nucleotides, the CDR3 is TGCAGTGCTAGTCTGGGAGGGCACGAGCAGTACTTC. This codes for CSASLGGHEQYF. J is TRBJ2-7 and V is TRBV20-1, with 7 bases that match TRBD2. The CDR3 loop spans 12 amino acids. J gave up 5 bases and V 3 bases, and 4 bases lay outside the gene matches. Germline V lookup: CDR1 DFQATT, CDR2 SNEGSKA (reference sequence).

Concerning this clone: This same CDR3 is encoded by further DNA sequences in the sample. This chain joins TRBV28 and TRBJ2-7, with 10 bases fitting TRBD2. The J segment lost 0 bases and the V segment lost 7 bases, leaving 3 bases of the junction unmatched. There are 14 residues in the CDR3. Germline CDR1 and CDR2: MDHEN and SYDVKM. The CDR3 region is CASTLAGDSYEQYF. The CDR3 DNA is TGTGCCAGCACCCTAGCGGGAGACTCCTACGAGCAGTACTTC.

This chain connects TRBV11-2 to TRBJ2-1, with a possible D match to TRBD2 (6 bases). CDR3 size: 14 residues. Trimming stripped 4 bases from V and 4 bases from J, with 11 bases between. The germline V gene has CDR1 SGHAT and CDR2 FQNNGV. The CDR3 sequence: CASSSFGGYNEQFF. The CDR3 DNA follows: TGTGCCAGCAGCTCCTTCGGGGGTTACAATGAGCAGTTCTTC.

The chain uses TRBV5-1 and TRBJ2-1; 8 bases map to TRBD2. Germline CDR1 SGHRS, CDR2 YFSETQ. There are 16 residues in the CDR3. Germline trimming cut 4 bases from V and 9 bases from J; bases unmatched to any gene: 15. The CDR3 loop reads CASSQWTTGSGSEQFF. CDR3 DNA: TGCGCCAGCAGCCAATGGACCACCGGGAGCGGGAGTGAGCAGTTCTTC.

This clone was observed once. The genes are TRBV7-9 and TRBJ2-1; perhaps TRBD1 as D (6 bases). Germline V CDR1 and CDR2: SEHNR, FQNEAQ (reference sequence). Trimming left V 5 bases short and J 4 bases short, with 21 bases between. The CDR3 consists of 17 residues. In DNA form, the CDR3 reads TGTGCCAGCAGCACCACAATATCGGAACAGGGATACAATGAGCAGTTCTTC. Its translation is CASSTTISEQGYNEQFF.

V and J are TRBV7-6 and TRBJ1-4; tentative D call: TRBD1 (5 bases). Trimming left V 5 bases short and J 7 bases short, with 17 bases between. The CDR3 consists of 15 residues. CDR1 is SGHVS and CDR2 is FNYEAQ in the germline V gene. Here the CDR3 DNA reads TGTGCCAGCAGCCCCAGTGGGGCGGAAGGTGAAAAACTGTTTTTT. Translated, it gives CASSPSGAEGEKLFF.

The chain has TRBV7-3 and TRBJ2-3, with 10 bases identical to TRBD2. Germline trimming cut 5 bases from V and 5 bases from J; bases unmatched to any gene: 10. The CDR3 sequence is 16 residues long. The V gene's germline CDR1 is SGHTA and CDR2 FQGTGA. The CDR3 here is CASSPTVAGGGDTQYF. DNA for the CDR3: TGTGCCAGCAGCCCTACCGTAGCGGGAGGCGGAGATACGCAGTATTTT.

Only one count was recorded for this clone. This CDR3 is CASSQETMGGVGADTQYF. The CDR3 bases are TGCGCCAGCAGCCAAGAAACTATGGGGGGAGTCGGCGCAGATACGCAGTATTTT. The rearrangement uses TRBV4-1 and TRBJ2-3; TRBD2 is a possible D gene (6 bases). There are 18 residues in the CDR3. Trimming cost V 0 bases and J 4 bases, with 20 bases left between them. Germline V CDR1 and CDR2: MGHRA, YSYEKL.